Detailed here is one TCR beta chain. The table lists this clonotype with many counts. Its antigen is unknown. There are no base qualities to consult, and no much larger clone falls within one base. Instrument used: Illumina HiSeq 2000. Multiplex PCR amplification was used to build the TCR beta chain libraries. High-throughput sequencing was used to analyze the amplified TCR beta chain products. In TCRdb, the public reads were trimmed at Q25 with fastp and aligned with MiXCR, with productive beta chains retained. Every entry covers one CDR3 protein and lists the most common genes and DNA from its rows. In this sample the table shows fewer than 200,000 distinct CDR3 sequences, about 30% of which occur a single time. 4% to 5.5% of the sample lies in the top ten. Lymph node samples came from the axillary draining lymph nodes of breast cancer patients. Here V drops 1 base and J drops 2 bases, and the junction holds 10 bases not matched to any gene. There are 18 amino acids in the CDR3, from cysteine to phenylalanine inclusive. Only CDR3 DNA is held: 54 bases, read in frame from base 1. The germline V gene supplies CDR1 SGHVS and CDR2 FQNEAQ.

The sample belongs to a study of breast tumors, draining lymph nodes, adjacent tissues (dated by TCRdb to about 2016). For context, the study as a whole: The study compared TCR beta repertoires across tumor, adjacent nontumor tissue and axillary lymph nodes from breast cancer patients. The study was designed to assess the relationships and possible T-cell exchange between tumor, surrounding tissue and draining lymph node repertoires in human breast cancer. What the authors observed across the whole study: Tumor T-cell repertoires showed less diversity than lymph node repertoires and more diversity than nontumor tissue repertoires, and tumor T-cell repertoires showed preferential V and J gene usage. Rather than being directly demonstrated, the conclusion that tumor T cells originate in lymph nodes was presented as consistent with a hypothesis. A scenario in which most tumor T cells derive from the lymph node and then expand within tumor tissue was judged to be consistent with the data. The similarity between tumor and nontumor tissue repertoires was significantly greater in luminal-like breast cancer than in basal-like breast cancer.

This TCR was recovered from a female donor with breast cancer. Some clones in this sample may be carry-over from other donors' samples. The chain employs TRBV7-8 and TRBJ2-7; 11 central nucleotides agree with TRBD2. The sample was axillary lymph node tissue. The nucleotide sequence reads TGTGCCAGCAGCTTAGTAGGGTCTAGCGGGGGGACCACCTACGAGCAGTACTTC. Translated, this gives CASSLVGSSGGTTYEQYF.